Listed below are T cell receptor beta chains from one sample, sequenced in a study of blood T cell repertoires in COVID-19. Some clones are missing from TCRdb's copy, which holds only in-frame ones; the method was immunoSEQ multiplex PCR. Among a few hundred thousand clones, roughly 80% were seen once, and the ten largest hold more than 0.95%. Material: peripheral blood. The receptor set was obtained from a human donor with acute or convalescent COVID-19. The donor label of this sample is uncertain. Each CDR3 is given with its conserved first and last residue. The D gene is left open where the match is weak. Where a row states a size, it is once, few, many or the class of an expanded clone; other rows omit it.

D,V,size,J,CDR3,DNA
-,TRBV12-3/TRBV12-4,-,TRBJ1-1,CASTREYTEAFF,TGTGCCAGCACCCGGGAGTACACTGAAGCTTTCTTT
-,TRBV30,-,TRBJ2-1,CAWSAIKSFF,TGTGCCTGGAGTGCTATAAAGTCGTTCTTC
TRBD1,TRBV19,-,TRBJ1-5,CASRGQGAAQPQHF,TGTGCCAGTAGGGGACAGGGGGCGGCTCAGCCCCAGCATTTT
TRBD2,TRBV5-6,-,TRBJ2-3,CASRPGLAGRKDTQYF,TGTGCCAGCAGACCGGGACTAGCGGGGAGGAAAGATACGCAGTATTTT
TRBD1,TRBV7-9,-,TRBJ1-6,CASSFRVGQGHSPLHF,TGTGCCAGCAGCTTTCGAGTGGGACAGGGCCATTCACCCCTCCACTTT
-,TRBV20-1,-,TRBJ1-5,CSASRGKNSNQPQHF,TGCAGTGCGAGTCGGGGAAAAAATAGCAATCAGCCCCAGCATTTT
TRBD1,TRBV18,-,TRBJ1-5,CASSPGTGEGNQPQHF,TGTGCCAGCTCACCTGGGACAGGGGAGGGGAATCAGCCCCAGCATTTT
-,TRBV27,few,TRBJ1-6,CASSPNRVRGNSPLHF,TGTGCCAGTTCACCCAACAGGGTGAGGGGCAATTCACCCCTCCACTTT
TRBD2,TRBV27,-,TRBJ2-3,CASRRLAGGTDTQYF,TGTGCCAGCAGAAGACTAGCGGGGGGCACAGATACGCAGTATTTT
-,TRBV5-1,-,TRBJ2-3,CASSLSGFTDTQYF,TGCGCCAGCAGCTTGAGCGGTTTCACAGATACGCAGTATTTT
TRBD1,TRBV5-4,-,TRBJ1-1,CASSPGQGRYSTEAFF,TGTGCCAGCAGCCCTGGACAGGGGAGGTATAGCACTGAAGCTTTCTTT
-,TRBV11-2,few,TRBJ1-4,CASSLDQSWRGEKLFF,TGTGCCAGCAGCTTAGATCAGTCGTGGAGGGGTGAAAAACTGTTTTTT
-,TRBV4-2,few,TRBJ2-1,CASSQDAGLYNEQFF,TGTGCCAGCAGCCAAGACGCGGGCCTTTACAATGAGCAGTTCTTC
-,TRBV2,-,TRBJ1-2,CASRPTGGADGYTF,TGTGCCAGCAGACCCACTGGGGGGGCAGATGGCTACACCTTC
TRBD2,TRBV4-2,-,TRBJ2-3,CASSPQTSGSTDTQYF,TGTGCCAGCAGCCCCCAGACTAGCGGTAGCACAGATACGCAGTATTTT
-,TRBV18,-,TRBJ1-2,CASSPVEGYGYTF,TGTGCCAGCTCACCGGTGGAGGGCTATGGCTACACCTTC
-,TRBV4-2,-,TRBJ2-3,CASSQDTLETQYF,TGTGCCAGCAGCCAAGATACTCTCGAAACGCAGTATTTT
-,TRBV5-1,-,TRBJ1-5,CASSLGVQGNQPQHF,TGCGCCAGCAGCTTGGGGGTACAGGGTAATCAGCCCCAGCATTTT
-,TRBV30,-,TRBJ1-4,CAWSNPLRGRATNEKLFF,TGTGCCTGGAGTAACCCACTCAGGGGACGGGCAACTAATGAAAAACTGTTTTTT
TRBD2,TRBV7-9,-,TRBJ2-3,CASSLGGGGSDTQYF,TGTGCCAGCAGCTTAGGTGGCGGGGGTTCAGATACGCAGTATTTT
TRBD1,TRBV6-1,-,TRBJ1-5,CASSERGQGGFQPQHF,TGTGCCAGCAGTGAACGGGGACAGGGGGGATTCCAGCCCCAGCATTTT
-,TRBV21-1,-,TRBJ2-3,CASSAEVSGGTFSTDTQYF,TGTGCCAGCAGCGCGGAGGTGAGCGGGGGTACCTTTAGCACAGATACGCAGTATTTT
-,TRBV27,-,TRBJ1-2,CASSARGVPGYTF,TGTGCCAGCAGTGCACGCGGGGTTCCTGGCTACACCTTC
TRBD1,TRBV10-3,few,TRBJ2-7,CAISESGTGSYEQYF,TGTGCCATCAGTGAGTCGGGGACAGGGTCCTACGAGCAGTACTTC
-,TRBV4-2,-,TRBJ1-2,CASSPQQGRRGYTF,TGTGCCAGCAGCCCTCAACAGGGACGACGGGGCTACACCTTC
-,TRBV28,-,TRBJ1-5,CASSLRDTYSNQPQHF,TGTGCCAGCAGTTTACGGGACACATATAGCAATCAGCCCCAGCATTTT
TRBD1,TRBV28,-,TRBJ1-2,CASTTGTHGYTF,TGTGCCAGCACGACAGGGACCCATGGCTACACCTTC
TRBD2,TRBV5-6,-,TRBJ2-1,CASSLGLAGLQVYNEQFF,TGTGCCAGCAGCTTGGGACTAGCGGGCCTGCAGGTCTACAATGAGCAGTTCTTC
TRBD1,TRBV5-4,few,TRBJ1-2,CASRTLGTGSGYGYTF,TGTGCCAGCAGGACGCTCGGGACAGGGAGCGGCTATGGCTACACCTTC
-,TRBV7-8,few,TRBJ1-2,CASTPRRNNYGYTF,TGTGCCAGCACCCCGCGGCGCAACAACTATGGCTACACCTTC
-,TRBV5-4,-,TRBJ1-3,CASSLAGKNSGNTIYF,TGTGCCAGCAGCTTGGCGGGGAAAAACTCTGGAAACACCATATATTTT
-,TRBV19,-,TRBJ1-5,CASSSDSQYSNQPQHF,TGTGCCAGTAGTAGTGACAGCCAATATAGCAATCAGCCCCAGCATTTT
-,TRBV10-3,once,TRBJ2-3,CAIGARVGETDTQYF,TGTGCCATCGGGGCCCGGGTCGGTGAAACAGATACGCAGTATTTT
-,TRBV7-8,-,TRBJ1-1,CASQRGVNTEAFF,TGTGCCAGTCAGCGGGGCGTGAACACTGAAGCTTTCTTT
TRBD1,TRBV14,-,TRBJ2-5,CASSQLFGTGVETQYF,TGTGCCAGCAGCCAATTGTTCGGGACAGGGGTTGAGACCCAGTACTTC
-,TRBV10-3,few,TRBJ1-5,CAISEGRNSNQPQHF,TGTGCCATCAGTGAAGGGAGAAATAGCAATCAGCCCCAGCATTTT
-,TRBV7-6,-,TRBJ1-2,CASSFGLRDGYTF,TGTGCCAGCAGCTTTGGCCTCCGGGATGGCTACACCTTC
-,TRBV28,-,TRBJ2-2,CASSLSYTGELFF,TGTGCCAGCAGTTTATCCTACACCGGGGAGCTGTTTTTT
-,TRBV7-6,-,TRBJ1-6,CASSLGTTGYNSPLHF,TGTGCCAGCAGCTTAGGGACGACAGGCTATAATTCACCCCTCCACTTT
TRBD1,TRBV19,-,TRBJ1-5,CASSTPGGAGQPQHF,TGTGCCAGTAGTACCCCAGGGGGCGCGGGGCAGCCCCAGCATTTT
-,TRBV4-2,-,TRBJ1-1,CASSQDTGYEMNTEAFF,TGTGCCAGCAGCCAAGATACGGGGTACGAGATGAACACTGAAGCTTTCTTT
TRBD1,TRBV19,-,TRBJ2-7,CASSPGQGFSDEQYF,TGTGCCAGTAGCCCGGGACAGGGGTTTTCAGACGAGCAGTACTTC
-,TRBV5-6,-,TRBJ1-5,CASSPRTDRLNQPQHF,TGTGCCAGCAGCCCTAGGACAGATCGACTCAATCAGCCCCAGCATTTT
-,TRBV25-1,-,TRBJ2-5,CASSDVGKGGETQYF,TGTGCCAGCAGTGATGTCGGCAAAGGAGGAGAGACCCAGTACTTC
TRBD1,TRBV7-8,-,TRBJ2-7,CASADRGYSYEQYF,TGTGCCAGCGCCGACAGGGGATACTCCTACGAGCAGTACTTC
TRBD1,TRBV3-1/TRBV3-2,-,TRBJ1-1,CASSQYGQGNTEAFF,TGTGCCAGCAGCCAGTACGGACAGGGGAACACTGAAGCTTTCTTT
-,TRBV18,-,TRBJ1-1,CASSPSWQKNTEAFF,TGTGCCAGCTCACCTTCGTGGCAGAAGAACACTGAAGCTTTCTTT
-,TRBV18,-,TRBJ2-1,CASSRGGGSYNEQFF,TGTGCCAGCTCGCGGGGTGGCGGCTCCTACAATGAGCAGTTCTTC
TRBD2,TRBV7-9,-,TRBJ2-3,CASSILGTSGGRPGTDTQYF,TGTGCCAGCAGCATCCTCGGGACTAGCGGGGGGCGTCCTGGCACAGATACGCAGTATTTT
-,TRBV28,few,TRBJ1-5,CAVEAVGRPQHF,TGTGCCGTTGAAGCGGTAGGTCGTCCCCAGCATTTT
-,TRBV29-1,few,TRBJ2-1,CSSHRAGALNEQFF,TGCAGCTCCCACAGGGCGGGGGCGCTTAATGAGCAGTTCTTC
-,TRBV30,-,TRBJ2-2,CAWSGISGGELFF,TGTGCCTGGAGTGGGATCTCAGGCGGGGAGCTGTTTTTT
-,TRBV27,-,TRBJ1-6,CASRRTSSYNSPLHF,TGTGCCAGCAGAAGGACAAGCTCCTATAATTCACCCCTCCACTTT
-,TRBV6-5,once,TRBJ1-2,CASKRSGRGGYTF,TGTGCCAGCAAAAGATCGGGCCGCGGGGGCTACACCTTC